This T cell receptor beta chain was observed in a study of cytomegalovirus exposure and HLA in healthy donors. Each donor's status was that of a healthy bone marrow donor. This clone was recorded only once. Use of 60 Vbeta and 13 Jbeta primers characterized the PCR. The data were produced by immunoSEQ multiplex PCR, yet TCRdb's version contains in-frame clones alone and is incomplete. The sample has 85,000 to 100,000 clones, 79% seen once. The TCR comes from a male donor in good health and CMV-seropositive. Sequenced: PBMCs.

CDR3 DNA: TGCGCCAGCAGCCATCTGACAGGGTCCTCTGGGGCCAACGTCCTGACTTTC. Translated, it gives CASSHLTGSSGANVLTF. This chain uses TRBV4-1 with TRBJ2-6; 7 bases agree with TRBD1. Germline lookup yields CDR1 MGHRA and CDR2 YSYEKL. The CDR3 spans 17 residues. The V gene end was trimmed by 3 bases and the J gene end by 0 bases; junction bases not matched to a gene: 5.